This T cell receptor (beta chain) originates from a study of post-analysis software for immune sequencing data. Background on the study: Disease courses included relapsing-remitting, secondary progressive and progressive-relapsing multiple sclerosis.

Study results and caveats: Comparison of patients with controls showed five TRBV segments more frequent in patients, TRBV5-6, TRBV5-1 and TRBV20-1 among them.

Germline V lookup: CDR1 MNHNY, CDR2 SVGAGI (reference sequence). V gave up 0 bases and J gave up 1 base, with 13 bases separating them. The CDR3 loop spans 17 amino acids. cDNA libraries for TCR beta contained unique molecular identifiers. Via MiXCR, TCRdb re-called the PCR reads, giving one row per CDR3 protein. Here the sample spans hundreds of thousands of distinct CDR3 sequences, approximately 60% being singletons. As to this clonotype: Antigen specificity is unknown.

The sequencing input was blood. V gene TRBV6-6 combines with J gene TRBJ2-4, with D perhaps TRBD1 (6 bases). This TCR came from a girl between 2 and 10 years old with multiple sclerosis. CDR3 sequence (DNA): TGTGCCAGCAGTTACTCGGGGGTTCAGGGGGCCAAAAACATTCAGTACTTC. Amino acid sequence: CASSYSGVQGAKNIQYF.